The 22 T cell receptor beta chains given below trace back to one sample, sequenced in a study of CD8 T cells in ankylosing spondylitis. In TCRdb, the 5' RACE reads were re-called with MiXCR into one record per CDR3 protein. This table has about 130,000 distinct CDR3 sequences, about 6.7% appearing once. Sequencing input: blood, either unsorted or a sorted T cell fraction (not recorded which). The source of these receptors is a female donor with ankylosing spondylitis or in good health (not recorded which).

There are a few counts of this clonotype. This chain links TRBV7-2 with TRBJ1-6, with D unresolved. Germline-derived CDR1 and CDR2 are SGHTA and FQGNSA. V lost 0 bases and J 7 bases, leaving 16 bases between the germline ends. The CDR3 is 17 residues long. CDR3 in DNA: TGTGCCAGCAGCTTAGCGGTGGGTCCGGCCCAAAATTCACCCCTCCACTTT. This codes for CASSLAVGPAQNSPLHF.

Many counts were recorded for this clonotype. The CDR3 DNA reads TGTGCCAGCAGCCCCGGGACAGGGGTTTACACCGGGGAGCTGTTTTTT. This sequence encodes CASSPGTGVYTGELFF. The V and J genes are TRBV6-1 and TRBJ2-2; TRBD1 matches 10 bases. Losses at the gene ends were 6 bases for V and 3 bases for J; bases not matched to a gene: 7. This CDR3 region has 16 residues. Germline CDR1 and CDR2: MNHNS and SASEGT.

At least ten counts were recorded for this clonotype. The V and J genes are TRBV4-3 and TRBJ2-7; tentative D call: TRBD2 (6 bases). CDR1 LGHNA and CDR2 YSLEER come from the germline V gene. The CDR3 covers 13 residues. Trimming left V 1 base short and J 4 bases short, with 8 bases between. For the CDR3, the DNA is TGCGCCAGCAGCCAAGCAGGGAGGTACGAGCAGTACTTC. It encodes CASSQAGRYEQYF.

This clonotype was seen ten or more times. DNA for the CDR3: TGTGCCAGCAGTGAGGGCGTGTCAGCCTATGGCTACACCTTC. Translation gives CASSEGVSAYGYTF. V usage is TRBV25-1 and J usage is TRBJ1-2; D call uncertain. In germline, CDR1 is MGHDK, CDR2 SYGVNS. V was trimmed by 3 bases and J by 4 bases, leaving 12 bases between them. The CDR3 loop spans 14 amino acids.

This clonotype was observed many times. CDR3 protein: CASSRIEGGTEAFF. CDR3 DNA sequence: TGTGCCAGCAGCCGCATCGAGGGAGGCACTGAAGCTTTCTTT. The chain has TRBV7-8 and TRBJ1-1, with D unresolved. Per the germline V gene, CDR1 is SGHVS and CDR2 is FQNEAQ. CDR3 length equals 14 residues. Trimming stripped 5 bases from V and 4 bases from J, with 14 bases between.

This clonotype has at least ten counts. The V call is TRBV12-3 or TRBV12-4, the J call TRBJ2-3; D unclear. Trimming removed 3 bases from V and 4 bases from J, with 8 bases in between. CDR3 length: 13 amino acids. CDR3: CASSLFQADTQYF. CDR3 nucleotide sequence: TGTGCCAGCAGTTTGTTCCAGGCAGATACGCAGTATTTT.

This clonotype was seen many times. V and J are TRBV5-6 and TRBJ2-3; D gene ambiguous. The CDR3 covers 15 residues. CDR1 is SGHDT and CDR2 is YYEEEE in the germline V gene. V dropped 3 bases and J dropped 1 base, with 12 bases sitting between them. The CDR3 here is CASSSMTDRTDTQYF. CDR3 coding DNA: TGTGCCAGCAGCTCCATGACGGACCGCACAGATACGCAGTATTTT.

This clonotype showed up many times. The chain employs TRBV28 and TRBJ1-1, with D possibly being TRBD1 (6 bases). The CDR3 has 15 residues. The germline V and J ends were trimmed by 8 bases and 1 base, with 17 bases remaining between them. Germline assignment: CDR1 MDHEN and CDR2 SYDVKM. CDR3 sequence (DNA): TGTGCCAGCCCCAAACCGGGACAAGGGAACACTGAAGCTTTCTTT. Translating gives CASPKPGQGNTEAFF.

This clonotype was counted many times. The CDR3, as DNA: TGCAGTGCTAGGGGGACAGAAACGAGTAGTGAGCAGTTCTTC. Amino acids: CSARGTETSSEQFF. V gene TRBV20-1 combines with J gene TRBJ2-1; 7 nucleotides match TRBD1. This CDR3 spans 14 amino acids. The germline V gene has CDR1 DFQATT and CDR2 SNEGSKA (reference sequence). V gave up 3 bases and J gave up 9 bases; unmatched junction bases: 11.

In this sample, this clonotype turned up many times. V is TRBV4-1 and J is TRBJ2-7, with D possibly being TRBD1 (5 bases). This CDR3 comprises 13 residues. Trimming shortened V by 3 bases and J by 0 bases, and 6 bases separated the two germline ends. CDR1 is MGHRA, CDR2 YSYEKL, per germline. DNA of the CDR3: TGCGCCAGCAGCCAGACAGTCTCCTACGAGCAGTACTTC. Translating gives CASSQTVSYEQYF.

This clonotype has only a few counts. The gene calls are TRBV11-1 and TRBJ2-1; D might be TRBD1 or TRBD2, each matching 8 bases. Germline values: CDR1 SGHAT, CDR2 FQDESV (reference sequence). The CDR3 has 18 residues. Trimming removed 4 bases from V and 0 bases from J, with 19 bases in between. The CDR3 DNA is TGTGCCAGCAGCTCCGGGGGGGACAGGCGACTCTCCTACAATGAGCAGTTCTTC. It encodes CASSSGGDRRLSYNEQFF.

This clonotype was counted many times. The chain carries TRBV4-3 and TRBJ2-2; D possibly corresponds to TRBD1 (6 bases). Trimming removed 0 bases from V and 5 bases from J, with 7 bases in between. Looked up from germline, CDR1 is LGHNA and CDR2 is YSLEER. This CDR3 spans 14 amino acids. This CDR3 is CASSQERGTGELFF. For the CDR3, the DNA is TGCGCCAGCAGCCAAGAGAGGGGGACCGGGGAGCTGTTTTTT.

Ten or more counts support this clonotype. The rearrangement joins TRBV6-1 to TRBJ1-6; D is uncertain. The CDR3 is made up of 16 amino acids. Germline assignment: CDR1 MNHNS and CDR2 SASEGT. The V end lost 5 bases, the J end lost 1 base, and 12 bases lay between the germline ends. Here the CDR3 reads CASSQIQESYNSPLHF. For the CDR3, the DNA is TGTGCCAGCAGTCAGATTCAGGAATCCTATAATTCACCCCTCCACTTT.

This clonotype was recorded at least ten times. The chain is built from TRBV20-1 and TRBJ2-7, with unresolved D. The germline V and J ends were trimmed by 1 base and 5 bases, with 6 bases remaining between them. The CDR3 is 11 amino acids. In germline, CDR1 is DFQATT, CDR2 SNEGSKA (reference sequence). CDR3 protein: CSARAQDEQYF. CDR3 nucleotides: TGCAGTGCTAGAGCCCAGGACGAGCAGTACTTC.

This clonotype was detected many times. The rearrangement links TRBV6-1 to TRBJ1-1, with D tentatively TRBD1 (5 bases). This CDR3 spans 11 amino acids. Germline-derived CDR1 and CDR2 are MNHNS and SASEGT. V lost 6 bases and J lost 8, with 10 bases in between. The CDR3 here is CASRPEGEAFF. The CDR3 nucleotides read TGTGCCAGCAGACCCGAGGGGGAAGCTTTCTTT.

The gene calls are TRBV20-1 and TRBJ2-5, with 15 bases matching TRBD2. The CDR3 totals 16 residues. The J segment lost 2 bases and the V segment lost 5 bases, leaving 6 bases of the junction unmatched. Germline assignment: CDR1 DFQATT and CDR2 SNEGSKA (reference sequence). This CDR3 reads CSAGRTSGGVQETQYF. The CDR3, as DNA: TGCAGTGCTGGTCGGACTAGCGGGGGGGTACAAGAGACCCAGTACTTC.

This clonotype was counted many times. The chain couples TRBV20-1 to TRBJ1-5; D is possibly TRBD1 (5 bases). The CDR3 length is 13 residues. Germline values: CDR1 DFQATT, CDR2 SNEGSKA (reference sequence). V lost 1 base to trimming and J lost 4 bases, with 8 bases between them. The CDR3, as DNA: TGCAGTGCTAGAGGTCAGGGAAATCAGCCCCAGCATTTT. Translating gives CSARGQGNQPQHF.

This clonotype was observed at least ten times. The V gene is TRBV7-8, the J gene TRBJ2-6; no firm D call. This CDR3 is 15 amino acids long. The germline gives CDR1 SGHVS, CDR2 FQNEAQ. Trimming shortened V by 1 base and J by 0 bases, and 4 bases separated the two germline ends. The chain's CDR3 is CASSLVASGANVLTF. DNA of the CDR3: TGTGCCAGCAGCTTAGTCGCCTCTGGGGCCAACGTCCTGACTTTC.

CDR3 DNA: TGTGCCAGCAGCCACTTTGGGGGGCCGAGCTCCTACGAGCAGTACTTC. It codes for CASSHFGGPSSYEQYF. The V gene is TRBV6-2 or TRBV6-3, the J gene TRBJ2-7, with D perhaps TRBD1 or TRBD2 (6 bases each). This CDR3 is built from 16 residues. Trimming pared 6 bases from V and 0 bases from J, leaving 18 bases between. CDR1 and CDR2 (germline): MNHEY, SVGEGT.

In this sample, this clonotype turned up many times. The rearrangement uses TRBV5-1 and TRBJ1-4; a possible D gene is TRBD1 (5 bases). The CDR3 runs to 14 residues. Germline lookup yields CDR1 SGHRS and CDR2 YFSETQ. Trimming cost V 4 bases and J 3 bases, with 10 bases left between them. The CDR3 loop reads CASSRDGSNEKLFF. DNA of the CDR3: TGCGCCAGCAGCAGGGACGGATCTAATGAAAAACTGTTTTTT.

There are many counts of this clonotype. The chain employs TRBV7-2 and TRBJ1-1, with D unclear. The length of the CDR3 is 14 residues. Germline-derived CDR1 and CDR2 are SGHTA and FQGNSA. The V end lost 5 bases, the J end lost 8 bases, and 18 bases lay between the germline ends. CDR3 sequence: CASSPRADIREAFF. CDR3 coding DNA: TGTGCCAGCAGCCCCCGGGCCGACATTCGAGAAGCTTTCTTT.

The count of this clonotype is one. CDR3 DNA sequence: TGTGCCATGGGCCCTGGGCTTAGCGGGGAGCAGTTCTTC. Its protein product is CAMGPGLSGEQFF. The chain links TRBV5-2 to TRBJ2-1; the D call of TRBD2 is as the table states it, not checked on the DNA. TRBV5-2 is shown as a pseudogene. CDR3 length equals 13 residues.